Shown below are 19 T cell receptor beta chains from a single sample sequenced in a study of tumor-infiltrating lymphocytes in localized non-small cell lung cancer. TCRdb's copy holds only in-frame clones and misses some; the assay was immunoSEQ multiplex PCR. The sample holds roughly 7,200 clones, roughly 74% seen once. Sample: lung tumor tissue. These TCRs come from a human donor with non-small cell lung cancer.

Details on this clone: One end of the junction is discordant with germline, which a read error may explain. This sequence joins TRBV7-2 and TRBJ1-1, with D possibly TRBD1 on 5 matching bases. This CDR3 spans 15 amino acids. Germline CDR1 and CDR2: SGHTA and FQGNSA. CDR3 sequence reads: CASSLQWAGNPEAFF. As DNA, the CDR3 is TGTGCCAGCAGCTTACAGTGGGCAGGGAACCCTGAAGCTTTCTTT.

The chain couples TRBV30 to TRBJ2-3; TRBD2 might be the D (5 bases). CDR1 is GTSNPN, CDR2 SVGIG, per germline (reference sequence). With 2 bases removed from V and 4 bases from J, the gap between germline ends came to 13 bases. This CDR3 contains 14 residues. The chain's CDR3 is CAWSSPGVSDTQYF. The CDR3 bases are TGTGCCTGGAGTTCCCCCGGGGTATCAGATACGCAGTATTTT. Full variable domain (rest looked up from reference TRBV30 and TRBJ2-3): SQTIHQWPATLVQPVGSPLSLECTVEGTSNPNLYWYRQAAGRGLQLLFYSVGIGQISSEVPQNLSASRPQDRQFILSSKKLLLSDSGFYLCAWSSPGVSDTQYFGPGTRLTVL.

The rearrangement joins TRBV5-4 to TRBJ1-2; TRBD1 might be the D (5 bases). Trimming removed 2 bases from V and 7 bases from J, with 6 bases in between. The CDR3 is made up of 11 amino acids. CDR1 is SGHNT and CDR2 is YYREEE in the germline V gene (reference sequence). CDR3: CASSLTGGYTF. The CDR3 nucleotides read TGTGCCAGCAGCTTAACAGGTGGCTACACCTTC.

The rearrangement uses TRBV7-8 and TRBJ1-2; D is unresolved. The germline V gene encodes CDR1 SGHVS and CDR2 FQNEAQ. V was shortened by 4 bases and J by 5 bases, with 20 bases between the two germline ends. The CDR3 is made up of 16 amino acids. The CDR3 DNA is TGTGCCAGCAGCTCCGTCCCCCCAGGAGTAGGGTATGGCTACACCTTC. Translation: CASSSVPPGVGYGYTF.

The chain joins TRBV6-1 to TRBJ1-3; no definite D call. Germline assignment: CDR1 MNHNS and CDR2 SASEGT. The CDR3 is 14 amino acids. V lost 4 bases, J lost 4 bases, and 11 bases lay in between. DNA for the CDR3: TGTGCCAGCAGTGTTCGGACGGCCGGAAACACCATATATTTT. This gives the protein CASSVRTAGNTIYF.

In its sample, this clone was seen once. The chain combines TRBV29-1 with TRBJ1-2; 9 bases agree with TRBD1. V trimming: 4 bases; J trimming: 2 bases; junction bases outside the gene matches: 5. This CDR3 is built from 14 residues. Germline V gene lookup returns CDR1 SQVTM and CDR2 ANQGSEA. For the CDR3, the DNA is TGCAGCGTTGGAGGACAGGGGAGCAACTATGGCTACACCTTC. This gives the protein CSVGGQGSNYGYTF.

The J gene is TRBJ1-4, the V gene TRBV6-1; D remains ambiguous. The CDR3 has 15 residues. Trimming took 1 base from V and 7 from J, leaving 13 bases between them. Germline V gene lookup returns CDR1 MNHNS and CDR2 SASEGT. CDR3 amino acids: CASSEVVKAGEKLFF. CDR3 DNA: TGTGCCAGCAGTGAAGTTGTAAAGGCGGGTGAAAAACTGTTTTTT.

This chain uses TRBV19 with TRBJ2-7; 9 bases line up with TRBD1. Germline trimming cut 4 bases from V and 5 bases from J; bases unmatched to any gene: 15. The germline V gene has CDR1 LNHDA and CDR2 SQIVND (reference sequence). The CDR3 runs 17 residues. CDR3 sequence (DNA): TGTGCCAGTAGTACGGGACAGGGAAGATGGGTGAACCACGAGCAGTACTTC. This translates into CASSTGQGRWVNHEQYF.

This clone counts as medium-sized. The DNA for the CDR3 is TGTGCCAGTAGTATGGCGGGAATTTACAATGAGCAGTTCTTC. Translating it yields CASSMAGIYNEQFF. The J gene is TRBJ2-1, the V gene TRBV19; tentatively, D is TRBD2 (6 bases). Germline V gene lookup returns CDR1 LNHDA and CDR2 SQIVND (reference sequence). The CDR3 covers 14 residues. Trimming removed 3 bases at V and 4 bases at J, with 10 bases between.

J is TRBJ2-1 and V is TRBV9; D ambiguous. V was cut by 0 bases and J by 2 bases, with 6 bases left in between. In germline, CDR1 is SGDLS, CDR2 YYNGEE. The CDR3 contains 14 residues. CDR3 sequence reads: CASSVATPYNEQFF. For the CDR3, the DNA is TGTGCCAGCAGCGTAGCTACCCCCTACAATGAGCAGTTCTTC.

This chain links TRBV10-1 with TRBJ2-7; 9 nucleotides agree with TRBD1. The V gene end was trimmed by 5 bases and the J gene end by 5 bases; junction bases not matched to a gene: 10. The CDR3 is 15 amino acids. Germline assignment: CDR1 WNHNN and CDR2 SYGVQD (reference sequence). CDR3 loop: CASSPLTGGSHEQYF. As DNA, the CDR3 is TGCGCCAGCAGTCCTCTGACAGGGGGTAGCCACGAGCAGTACTTC.

V and J are TRBV7-9 and TRBJ2-7; D is uncertain. The CDR3 is 12 residues long. The V gene lost 5 bases and the J gene lost 3 bases, with 8 bases spanning the gap. CDR1 and CDR2 (germline): SEHNR, FQNEAQ (reference sequence). For the CDR3, the DNA is TGTGCCAGCAGCGCTGAAGACTACGAGCAGTACTTC. Its protein product is CASSAEDYEQYF.

V is TRBV11-2 and J is TRBJ1-4; 9 nucleotides agree with TRBD1. Germline trimming cut 5 bases from V and 8 bases from J; bases unmatched to any gene: 9. Germline CDR1 is SGHAT and CDR2 is FQNNGV. This CDR3 spans 15 amino acids. The CDR3 reads CASSPTGGDGEKLFF. As DNA, the CDR3 is TGTGCCAGCAGCCCTACAGGGGGCGATGGGGAAAAACTGTTTTTT.

The V call is TRBV5-1, the J call TRBJ2-7; no clear D. In germline, CDR1 is SGHRS, CDR2 YFSETQ. There are 16 residues in the CDR3. Deletions cut 0 bases from V and 2 bases from J, with 15 bases between. CDR3 nucleotide sequence: TGCGCCAGCAGCTTGGATGGCATCAGACCGGCCTACGAGCAGTACTTC. The encoded protein is CASSLDGIRPAYEQYF. Drawing the rest from reference TRBV5-1 and TRBJ2-7, the complete variable domain is KAGVTQTPRYLIKTRGQQVTLSCSPISGHRSVSWYQQTPGQGLQFLFEYFSETQRNKGNFPGRFSGRQFSNSRSEMNVSTLELGDSALYLCASSLDGIRPAYEQYFGPGTRLTVT.

This chain uses TRBV5-1 with TRBJ1-1; D gene uncertain. The CDR3 runs 13 residues. Germline assignment: CDR1 SGHRS and CDR2 YFSETQ. V lost 0 bases and J 1 base, leaving 4 bases between the germline ends. The CDR3, as DNA: TGCGCCAGCAGCTTGGGGGGGAACACTGAAGCTTTCTTT. Translation gives CASSLGGNTEAFF.

This chain joins TRBV9 and TRBJ2-1; no reliable D call. Germline lookup yields CDR1 SGDLS and CDR2 YYNGEE. This CDR3 is built from 14 residues. Trimming took off 4 bases at V and 3 bases at J, with 11 bases between the two ends. The CDR3 DNA follows: TGTGCCAGCAGCTTGATGGACGGCTACAATGAGCAGTTCTTC. Residues: CASSLMDGYNEQFF.

The V and J genes are TRBV4-2 and TRBJ2-7, with no clear D. CDR3 length: 16 amino acids. Germline V gives CDR1 LGHNA, CDR2 YNFKEQ. V lost 0 bases and J lost 4, with 16 bases in between. The CDR3 DNA is TGTGCCAGCAGCCAAGATATACCCTCCATTTTTTACGAGCAGTACTTC. Its translation: CASSQDIPSIFYEQYF.

The chain couples TRBV5-1 to TRBJ1-4, with 8 nucleotides matching TRBD1. V lost 5 bases and J lost 7; bases outside the gene matches: 7. The CDR3 totals 14 residues. Germline lookup yields CDR1 SGHRS and CDR2 YFSETQ. The CDR3 bases are TGCGCCAGCAGGGCCGGGACAGGCGGTGAAAAACTGTTTTTT. Translating it yields CASRAGTGGEKLFF.

The chain uses TRBV11-2 and TRBJ2-7, with TRBD2 identical over 10 bases. Germline CDR1 SGHAT, CDR2 FQNNGV. The CDR3 totals 15 residues. J gave up 0 bases and V 4 bases, and 3 bases lay outside the gene matches. The CDR3 sequence: CASSSLAGASYEQYF. The CDR3, as DNA: TGTGCCAGCAGCTCCCTAGCGGGGGCCTCCTACGAGCAGTACTTC.